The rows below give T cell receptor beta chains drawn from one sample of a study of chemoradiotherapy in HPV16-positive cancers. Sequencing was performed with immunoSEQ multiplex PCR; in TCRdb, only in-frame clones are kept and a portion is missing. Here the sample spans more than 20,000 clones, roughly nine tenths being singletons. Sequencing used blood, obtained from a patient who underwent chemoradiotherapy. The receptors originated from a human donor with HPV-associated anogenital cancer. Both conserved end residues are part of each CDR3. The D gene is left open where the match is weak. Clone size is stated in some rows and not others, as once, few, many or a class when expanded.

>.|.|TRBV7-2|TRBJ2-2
CASSSTTGNTGELFF
TGTGCCAGCAGCTCTACAACAGGGAACACCGGGGAGCTGTTTTTT
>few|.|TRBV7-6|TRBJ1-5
CASSLAGGPNQPQHF
TGTGCCAGCAGCTTAGCCGGCGGACCCAATCAGCCCCAGCATTTT
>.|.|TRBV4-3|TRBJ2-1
CASSQASNLNEQFF
TGCGCCAGCAGCCAAGCTTCTAACCTCAATGAGCAGTTCTTC
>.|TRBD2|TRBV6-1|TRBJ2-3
CASSATSGGADTQYF
TGTGCCAGCAGTGCGACTAGCGGGGGGGCAGATACGCAGTATTTT
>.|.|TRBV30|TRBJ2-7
CAWRSGGRLVRMYF
TGTGCCTGGAGATCCGGGGGGCGACTAGTCCGAATGTACTTC
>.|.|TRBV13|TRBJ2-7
CASSFEDSSYEQYF
TGTGCCAGCAGCTTTGAGGACAGCTCCTACGAGCAGTACTTC
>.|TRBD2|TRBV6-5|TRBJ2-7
CASSGTSGRDYEQYF
TGTGCCAGCAGCGGGACTAGCGGGAGGGATTACGAGCAGTACTTC
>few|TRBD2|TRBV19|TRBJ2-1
CASSVLAASYNEQFF
TGTGCCAGTAGTGTACTAGCGGCCTCCTACAATGAGCAGTTCTTC
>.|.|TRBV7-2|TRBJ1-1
CASSLERDLEAFF
TGTGCCAGCAGCTTGGAACGGGACCTCGAAGCTTTCTTT
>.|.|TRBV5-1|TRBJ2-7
CASSLDHEQYF
TGCGCCAGCAGCTTGGACCACGAGCAGTACTTC
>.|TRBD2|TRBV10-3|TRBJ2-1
CAIRAGTSGSRDEQFF
TGTGCCATCAGAGCCGGGACTAGCGGGAGTAGGGATGAGCAGTTCTTC
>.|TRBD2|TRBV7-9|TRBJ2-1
CASSLTSGGDNEQFF
TGTGCCAGCAGCTTGACCTCTGGGGGGGACAATGAGCAGTTCTTC
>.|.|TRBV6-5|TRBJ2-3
CASSPPGTSTNTQYF
TGTGCCAGCAGCCCTCCCGGGACCTCCACAAATACGCAGTATTTT
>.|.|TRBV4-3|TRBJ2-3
CASSQEGERGTDTQYF
TGCGCCAGCAGCCAAGAGGGGGAGAGGGGCACAGATACGCAGTATTTT
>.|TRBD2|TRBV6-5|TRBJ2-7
CASSFAGGSISYEQYF
TGTGCCAGCAGTTTCGCGGGGGGTTCTATCTCCTACGAGCAGTACTTC
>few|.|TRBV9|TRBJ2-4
CASSSVEGTERDIQYF
TGTGCCAGCAGCTCAGTGGAGGGGACTGAAAGAGACATTCAGTACTTC
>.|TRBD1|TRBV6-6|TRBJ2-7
CASKLQGAQGEQYF
TGTGCCAGCAAACTTCAGGGGGCGCAGGGCGAGCAGTACTTC
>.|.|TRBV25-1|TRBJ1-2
CASSDRAMDYTF
TGTGCCAGCAGTGACAGGGCTATGGACTACACCTTC
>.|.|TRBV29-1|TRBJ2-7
CSVEATNSYEQYF
TGCAGCGTTGAAGCGACTAACTCCTACGAGCAGTACTTC
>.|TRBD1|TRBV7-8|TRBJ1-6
CASSLRDRTGISPLHF
TGTGCCAGCAGCCTAAGGGACAGAACGGGGATCTCACCCCTCCACTTT
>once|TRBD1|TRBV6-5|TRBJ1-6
CASSTGQVNNSPLHF
TGTGCCAGTTCCACGGGACAGGTGAATAATTCACCCCTCCACTTT
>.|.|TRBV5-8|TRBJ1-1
CASSLNEISEAFF
TGTGCCAGCAGCTTGAACGAGATATCTGAAGCTTTCTTT
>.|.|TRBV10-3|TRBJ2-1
CAISEGTYEQFF
TGTGCCATCAGTGAGGGAACTTATGAGCAGTTCTTC
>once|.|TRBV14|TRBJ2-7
CASSLSLGQGSYEQYF
TGTGCCAGCAGCCTATCCCTGGGGCAGGGATCCTACGAGCAGTACTTC
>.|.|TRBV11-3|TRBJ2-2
CASSLSTGELFF
TGTGCCAGCAGCTTAAGCACCGGGGAGCTGTTTTTT
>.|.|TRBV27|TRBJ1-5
CASSLGAPPGQPQHF
TGTGCCAGCAGTTTAGGGGCGCCCCCGGGTCAGCCCCAGCATTTT
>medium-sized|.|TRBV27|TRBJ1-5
CASSNHRAGLQHF
TGTGCCAGCAGTAACCACCGGGCCGGACTGCAGCATTTT
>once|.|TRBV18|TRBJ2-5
CASSSRATIGETQYF
TGTGCCAGCTCCTCCCGGGCAACGATTGGCGAGACCCAGTACTTC
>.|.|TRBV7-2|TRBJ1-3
CASSLESSGNTIYF
TGTGCCAGCAGCTTAGAGAGCTCTGGAAACACCATATATTTT
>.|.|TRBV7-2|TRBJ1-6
CASSLEGWGSPLHF
TGTGCCAGCAGCTTAGAGGGCTGGGGTTCACCCCTCCACTTT
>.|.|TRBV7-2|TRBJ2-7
CASSSYLGPYEQYF
TGTGCCAGCAGCTCCTACCTTGGGCCCTACGAGCAGTACTTC
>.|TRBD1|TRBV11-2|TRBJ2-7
CASSIDRGSYEQYF
TGTGCCAGCAGCATTGACAGGGGGTCCTACGAGCAGTACTTC
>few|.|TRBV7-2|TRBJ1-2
CASSQEVAYGYTF
TGTGCCAGCAGCCAGGAGGTCGCGTATGGCTACACCTTC